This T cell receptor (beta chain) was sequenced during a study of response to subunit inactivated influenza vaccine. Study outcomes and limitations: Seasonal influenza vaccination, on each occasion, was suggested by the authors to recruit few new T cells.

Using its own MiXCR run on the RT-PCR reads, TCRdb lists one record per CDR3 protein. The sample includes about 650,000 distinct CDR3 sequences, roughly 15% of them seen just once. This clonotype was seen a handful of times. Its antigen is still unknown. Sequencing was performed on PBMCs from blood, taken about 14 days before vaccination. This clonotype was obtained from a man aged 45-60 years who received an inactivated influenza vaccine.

Written as DNA, the CDR3 is TGTGCCAGCAGCTTAGGGGGCCGGGGTGAGTTCCCGAGCTCCTACAATGAGCAGTTCTTC. Protein product: CASSLGGRGEFPSSYNEQFF. The chain combines TRBV7-9 with TRBJ2-1, with D tentatively TRBD1 or TRBD2 (5 bases each). The CDR3 has 20 amino acids. Germline CDR1 and CDR2: SEHNR and FQNEAQ (reference sequence). Deletions cut 1 base from V and 0 bases from J, with 22 bases between.